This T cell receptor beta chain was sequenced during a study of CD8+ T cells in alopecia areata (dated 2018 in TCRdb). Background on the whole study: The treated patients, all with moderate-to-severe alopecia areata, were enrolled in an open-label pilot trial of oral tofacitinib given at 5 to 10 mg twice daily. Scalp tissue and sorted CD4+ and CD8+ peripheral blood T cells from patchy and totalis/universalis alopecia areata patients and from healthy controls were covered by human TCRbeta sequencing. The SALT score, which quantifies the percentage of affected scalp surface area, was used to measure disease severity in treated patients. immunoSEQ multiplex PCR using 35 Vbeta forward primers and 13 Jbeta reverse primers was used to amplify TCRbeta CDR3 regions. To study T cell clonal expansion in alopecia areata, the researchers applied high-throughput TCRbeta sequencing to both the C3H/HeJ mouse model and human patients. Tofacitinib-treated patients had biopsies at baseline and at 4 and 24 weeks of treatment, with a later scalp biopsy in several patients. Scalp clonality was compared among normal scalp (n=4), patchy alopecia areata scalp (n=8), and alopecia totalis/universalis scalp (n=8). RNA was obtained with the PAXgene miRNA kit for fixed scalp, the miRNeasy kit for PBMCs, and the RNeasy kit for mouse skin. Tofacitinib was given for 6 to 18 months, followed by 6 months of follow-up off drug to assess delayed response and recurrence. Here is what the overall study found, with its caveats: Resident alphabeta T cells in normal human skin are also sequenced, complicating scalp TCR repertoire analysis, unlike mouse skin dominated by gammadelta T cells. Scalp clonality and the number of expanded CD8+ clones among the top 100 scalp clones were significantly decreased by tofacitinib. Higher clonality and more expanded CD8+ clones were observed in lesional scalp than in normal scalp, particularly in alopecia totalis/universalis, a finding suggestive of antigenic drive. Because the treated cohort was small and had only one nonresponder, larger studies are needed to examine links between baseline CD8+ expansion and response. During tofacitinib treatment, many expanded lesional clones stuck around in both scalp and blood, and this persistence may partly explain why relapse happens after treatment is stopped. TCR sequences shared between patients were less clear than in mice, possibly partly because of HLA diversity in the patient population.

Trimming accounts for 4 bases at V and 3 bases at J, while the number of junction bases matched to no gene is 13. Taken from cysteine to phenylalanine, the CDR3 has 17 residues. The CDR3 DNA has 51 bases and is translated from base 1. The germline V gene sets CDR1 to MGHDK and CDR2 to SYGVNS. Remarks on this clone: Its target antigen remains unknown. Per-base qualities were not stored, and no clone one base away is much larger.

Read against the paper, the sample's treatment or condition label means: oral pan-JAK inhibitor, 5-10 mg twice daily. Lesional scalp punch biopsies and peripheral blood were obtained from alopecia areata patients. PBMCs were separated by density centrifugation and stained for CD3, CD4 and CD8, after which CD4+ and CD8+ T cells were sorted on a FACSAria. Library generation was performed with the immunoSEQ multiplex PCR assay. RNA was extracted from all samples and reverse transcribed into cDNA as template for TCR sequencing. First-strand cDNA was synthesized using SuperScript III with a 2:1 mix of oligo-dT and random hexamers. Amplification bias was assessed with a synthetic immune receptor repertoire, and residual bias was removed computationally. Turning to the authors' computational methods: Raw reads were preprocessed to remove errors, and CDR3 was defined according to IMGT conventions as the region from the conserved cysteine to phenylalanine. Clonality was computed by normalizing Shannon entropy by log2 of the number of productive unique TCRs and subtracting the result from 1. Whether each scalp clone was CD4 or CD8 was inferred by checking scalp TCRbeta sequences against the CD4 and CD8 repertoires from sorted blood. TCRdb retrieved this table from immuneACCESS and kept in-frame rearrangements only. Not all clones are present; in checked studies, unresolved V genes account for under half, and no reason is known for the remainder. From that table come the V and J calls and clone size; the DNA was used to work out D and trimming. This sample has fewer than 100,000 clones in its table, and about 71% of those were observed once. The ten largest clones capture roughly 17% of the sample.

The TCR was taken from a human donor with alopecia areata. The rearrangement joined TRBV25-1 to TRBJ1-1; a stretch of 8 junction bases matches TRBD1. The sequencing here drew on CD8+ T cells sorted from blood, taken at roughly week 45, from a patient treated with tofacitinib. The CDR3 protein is CASSALGQGVEHTEAFF. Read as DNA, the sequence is TGTGCCAGCAGTGCCCTTGGACAGGGAGTTGAGCACACTGAAGCTTTCTTT.